The 11 T cell receptor beta chains listed next were all sequenced from one sample in a study of blood T cells in healthy people across ages. Sample-barcoded 5' priming and a J-beta primer mix drove a second PCR of roughly 6 to 12 cycles. TCRdb passed the 5' RACE reads through MiXCR, listing each CDR3 protein once. The sample lists about 640,000 distinct CDR3 sequences; 40% to 50% were seen once. The source material was blood. The receptors originated from an elderly man in good health.

The chain combines TRBV7-9 with TRBJ1-2; no clear D gene. V lost 3 bases to trimming and J lost 6 bases, with 11 bases between them. CDR3 length: 13 amino acids. From germline, CDR1 is SEHNR and CDR2 FQNEAQ (reference sequence). The DNA for the CDR3 is TGTGCCAGCAGCTTTGGCGGGGAAGATGGCTACACCTTC. This sequence encodes CASSFGGEDGYTF. Full variable domain (missing parts from reference TRBV7-9 and TRBJ1-2): DTGVSQNPRHKITKRGQNVTFRCDPISEHNRLYWYRQTLGQGPEFLTYFQNEAQLEKSRLLSDRFSAERPKGSFSTLEIQRTEQGDSAMYLCASSFGGEDGYTFGSGTRLTVV.

The V and J genes are TRBV20-1 and TRBJ2-1; possible D gene TRBD2, 5 bases. Germline CDR1 and CDR2: DFQATT and SNEGSKA (reference sequence). Trimming removed 4 bases from V and 7 bases from J, with 14 bases in between. The CDR3 consists of 13 residues. Here the CDR3 DNA reads TGCAGTGCTACCGAGGGCCCTTTTAATGAGCAGTTCTTC. It is translated as CSATEGPFNEQFF.

The sample holds many counts of this clonotype. The rearrangement links TRBV12-3 or TRBV12-4 to TRBJ2-1; D is uncertain. The CDR3 sequence is 13 residues long. The germline V and J ends were trimmed by 7 bases and 5 bases, with 12 bases remaining between them. CDR3 DNA sequence: TGTGCCAGCACCTATGGGCAGAACAATGAGCAGTTCTTC. This translates into CASTYGQNNEQFF.

This chain joins TRBV24-1 and TRBJ2-3; D is ambiguous. The CDR3 sequence is 14 residues long. Trimming took off 5 bases at V and 1 base at J, with 9 bases between the two ends. CDR1 is KGHDR and CDR2 is SFDVKD in the germline V gene. The CDR3 loop is CATSGARGTDTQYF. The CDR3 nucleotides are TGTGCCACCAGTGGGGCTAGAGGCACAGATACGCAGTATTTT.

V is TRBV6-5 and J is TRBJ2-7, with D perhaps matching TRBD2 (5 bases). The CDR3 length is 11 residues. Trimming stripped 8 bases from V and 4 bases from J, with 9 bases between. CDR1 and CDR2 (germline): MNHEY, SVGAGI. CDR3 nucleotide sequence: TGTGCCAGCGGTGCGGGTTACGAGCAGTACTTC. It specifies CASGAGYEQYF.

This clonotype has a handful of counts. The chain uses TRBV27 and TRBJ2-7, with 9 bases identical to TRBD1. The germline V gene encodes CDR1 MNHEY and CDR2 SMNVEV (reference sequence). V was pared by 6 bases and J by 3 bases, with 12 bases of the junction left unmatched. The CDR3 totals 16 residues. The DNA for the CDR3 is TGTGCCAGCAGCCGTGCAGGGATGACAGGGGGCTACGAGCAGTACTTC. Translating it yields CASSRAGMTGGYEQYF.

This clonotype was observed once. The chain employs TRBV3-1 and TRBJ2-5; TRBD2 might be the D (6 bases). The CDR3 is made up of 17 amino acids. Per germline, CDR1 LGHDT and CDR2 YNNKEL (reference sequence). Trimming shortened V by 0 bases and J by 4 bases, and 18 bases separated the two germline ends. The CDR3: CASSQDGRLEGIETQYF. In DNA form, the CDR3 reads TGTGCCAGCAGCCAAGACGGGAGACTAGAGGGGATAGAGACCCAGTACTTC.

This clonotype came up many times. This sequence joins TRBV29-1 and TRBJ2-1; 7 bases are shared with TRBD1. Germline V gene data show CDR1 as SQVTM and CDR2 as ANQGSEA. This CDR3 is built from 14 residues. V lost 0 bases, J lost 7 bases, and 6 bases stayed unmatched. CDR3: CSVEDGGQPNEQFF. The CDR3 DNA follows: TGCAGCGTTGAAGATGGGGGACAGCCGAATGAGCAGTTCTTC.

The genes are TRBV12-3 or TRBV12-4 and TRBJ1-5, with TRBD1 as a possible D gene (6 bases). The V and J ends lost 6 bases and 2 bases respectively, with 14 bases between them. The CDR3 is 15 amino acids. The CDR3 DNA sequence: TGTGCCAGCAGAGTACAGGGTGGAGGCAATCAGCCCCAGCATTTT. Translation gives CASRVQGGGNQPQHF.

The genes are TRBV9 and TRBJ2-1; tentatively, D is TRBD1 (5 bases). CDR1 and CDR2 (germline): SGDLS, YYNGEE. The CDR3 is 15 residues long. Trimming took 3 bases from V and 8 from J, leaving 18 bases between them. The CDR3 protein is CASSGGALGSDEQFF. In DNA form, the CDR3 reads TGTGCCAGCAGCGGTGGGGCCTTAGGGTCCGATGAGCAGTTCTTC.

This clonotype was counted between two and nine times. CDR3 in amino acids: CASSLAGPRGPYEQYF. The CDR3 DNA is TGTGCCAGCAGCTTAGCCGGGCCCCGGGGCCCCTACGAGCAGTACTTC. The chain is built from TRBV7-2 and TRBJ2-7; the D gene could be TRBD1 or TRBD2 (5 bases each). CDR3 length: 16 amino acids. The V gene lost 0 bases and the J gene lost 2 bases, with 14 bases spanning the gap. The germline gives CDR1 SGHTA, CDR2 FQGNSA. The whole variable domain, remainder taken from reference TRBV7-2 and TRBJ2-7, is GAGVSQSPSNKVTEKGKDVELRCDPISGHTALYWYRQSLGQGLEFLIYFQGNSAPDKSGLPSDRFSAERTGGSVSTLTIQRTQQEDSAVYLCASSLAGPRGPYEQYFGPGTRLTVT.